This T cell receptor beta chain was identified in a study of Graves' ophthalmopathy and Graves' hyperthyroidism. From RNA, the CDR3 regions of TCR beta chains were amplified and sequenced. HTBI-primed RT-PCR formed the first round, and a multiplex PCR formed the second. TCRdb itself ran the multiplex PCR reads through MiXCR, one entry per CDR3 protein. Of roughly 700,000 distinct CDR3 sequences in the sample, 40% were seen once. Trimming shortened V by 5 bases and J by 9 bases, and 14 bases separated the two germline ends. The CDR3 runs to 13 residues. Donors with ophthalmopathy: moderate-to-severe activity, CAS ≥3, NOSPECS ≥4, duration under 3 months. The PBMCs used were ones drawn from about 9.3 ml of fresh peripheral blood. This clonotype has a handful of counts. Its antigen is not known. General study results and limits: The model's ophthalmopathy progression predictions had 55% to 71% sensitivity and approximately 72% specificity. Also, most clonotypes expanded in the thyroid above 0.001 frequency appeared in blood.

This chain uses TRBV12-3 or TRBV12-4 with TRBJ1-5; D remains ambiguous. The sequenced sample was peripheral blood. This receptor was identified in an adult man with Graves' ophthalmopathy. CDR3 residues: CASSTQSLGPQHF. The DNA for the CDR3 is TGTGCCAGCAGTACCCAATCGTTGGGGCCCCAGCATTTT.